Each of the 23 T cell receptor beta chains below was sequenced from the same sample in a study of cytomegalovirus exposure and HLA in healthy donors. 13 Jbeta primers and 60 Vbeta primers were used for the PCR. The table came from immunoSEQ multiplex PCR; TCRdb's copy has only in-frame clones and leaves some out. The sample yields 100,000 to 150,000 clones, 70% to 80% seen once. Sequenced input: PBMCs. The receptors derive from a woman aged 45-65 years in good health and CMV-seronegative.

V is TRBV7-2 and J is TRBJ1-1; 7 bases are a match to TRBD1. Germline V gene data show CDR1 as SGHTA and CDR2 as FQGNSA. CDR3 length: 15 residues. With 1 base clipped from V and 8 bases from J, the junction kept 10 bases outside the gene matches. Written as DNA, the CDR3 is TGTGCCAGCAGCTTAGGTCGTGGGACAGTCCGAGAAGCTTTCTTT. This codes for CASSLGRGTVREAFF.

The V and J genes are TRBV7-9 and TRBJ2-7; 7 bases line up with TRBD1. Germline V gene lookup returns CDR1 SEHNR and CDR2 FQNEAQ (reference sequence). The trim removed 0 bases at V and 7 bases at J, leaving 6 bases unmatched. This CDR3 contains 14 residues. The CDR3 DNA sequence: TGTGCCAGCAGCTTAGCCCTGACAGGGATTGAGCAGTACGTC. Protein sequence: CASSLALTGIEQYV.

The CDR3 loop is CASSRLSGQGNQPQHF. CDR3 DNA: TGTGCCAGCAGCCGCCTCTCTGGACAGGGCAATCAGCCCCAGCATTTT. The V and J genes are TRBV28 and TRBJ1-5; 7 bases map to TRBD1. Germline V gene lookup returns CDR1 MDHEN and CDR2 SYDVKM. The trim removed 6 bases at V and 2 bases at J, leaving 10 bases unmatched. This CDR3 contains 16 residues.

Concerning this clone itself: The junction shows a germline mismatch at one end, possibly a read error. The J gene is TRBJ1-5, the V gene TRBV18, with 7 bases aligning to TRBD1. Germline-derived CDR1 and CDR2 are KGHSH and LQKENI. The CDR3 length is 15 residues. The CDR3 here is CASSETGLGNQPQNF. CDR3 DNA sequence: TGTGCCAGCTCCGAGACAGGGTTGGGCAATCAGCCCCAGAATTTT.

A word on this clone: The sample carries other DNA sequences with the same CDR3. The chain uses TRBV7-2 and TRBJ2-7; TRBD2 matches at 8 bases. This CDR3 region has 13 residues. J was trimmed by 3 bases and V by 5 bases; bases with no gene match: 3. CDR1 and CDR2 (germline): SGHTA, FQGNSA. CDR3 sequence: CASSLLAGYEQYF. CDR3 sequence (DNA): TGTGCCAGCAGCCTGCTAGCGGGCTACGAGCAGTACTTC. Together with reference TRBV7-2 and TRBJ2-7, the CDR3 gives the full variable domain: GAGVSQSPSNKVTEKGKDVELRCDPISGHTALYWYRQSLGQGLEFLIYFQGNSAPDKSGLPSDRFSAERTGGSVSTLTIQRTQQEDSAVYLCASSLLAGYEQYFGPGTRLTVT.

V and J are TRBV4-1 and TRBJ2-1; D is possibly TRBD1 (5 bases). This CDR3 region has 15 residues. Trimming removed 1 base from V and 9 bases from J, with 16 bases in between. Germline loops: CDR1 MGHRA, CDR2 YSYEKL. The CDR3 reads CASSQVAGRIGEQFF. CDR3 in DNA: TGCGCCAGCAGCCAAGTGGCAGGGCGGATAGGTGAGCAGTTCTTC.

Of note for this clone: An end of the junction differs from the germline gene, which may be a read error. For the CDR3, the DNA is TGTGCCAGCAGCGGCGGGACAGCCCTGGGGGATGGCTACCCCTTC. It codes for CASSGGTALGDGYPF. V usage is TRBV9 and J usage is TRBJ1-2; TRBD1 aligns across 7 bases. This CDR3 has 15 residues. CDR1 SGDLS and CDR2 YYNGEE come from the germline V gene.

This clone has more than one count but fewer than ten. The V gene is TRBV10-3, the J gene TRBJ2-3; 8 nucleotides line up with TRBD2. The length of the CDR3 is 18 residues. V trimming: 2 bases; J trimming: 6 bases; junction bases outside the gene matches: 16. CDR1 ENHRY and CDR2 SYGVKD come from the germline V gene. The DNA for the CDR3 is TGTGCCATCAGTGAGCCGCCCCGAAACGGGAGGGCCAGGGATACGCAGTATTTT. Amino acid sequence: CAISEPPRNGRARDTQYF.

The chain combines TRBV18 with TRBJ1-3; the D is unclear. V was pared by 6 bases and J by 0 bases, with 12 bases between. CDR1 and CDR2 from the germline V gene are KGHSH and LQKENI. The CDR3 is 15 residues long. The CDR3 bases are TGTGCCAGCTCGCCCGGAGGCAGCTCTGGAAACACCATATATTTT. This sequence encodes CASSPGGSSGNTIYF.

The rearrangement joins TRBV27 to TRBJ2-5; the match to TRBD2 covers 9 bases. Trimming at V came to 4 bases and at J to 5 bases, leaving 5 bases not matched to a gene. Germline V gene lookup returns CDR1 MNHEY and CDR2 SMNVEV (reference sequence). The CDR3 length is 14 residues. The CDR3 DNA follows: TGTGCCAGCAGTTCCGGACTAGCGAGGGAGACCCAGTACTTC. It codes for CASSSGLARETQYF.

The V gene is TRBV2, the J gene TRBJ2-7; D gene unclear. V dropped 2 bases and J dropped 0 bases, with 11 bases sitting between them. The CDR3 runs to 15 residues. Germline values: CDR1 SNHLY, CDR2 FYNNEI. CDR3 in DNA: TGTGCCAGCAGTGAACTGATAGATAACTCCTACGAGCAGTACTTC. It translates to CASSELIDNSYEQYF.

V usage is TRBV4-1 and J usage is TRBJ2-7, with 10 positions matching TRBD2. After removal of 4 bases from V and 3 bases from J, the junction contained 6 bases not matched to a gene. The germline gives CDR1 MGHRA, CDR2 YSYEKL. The CDR3 length is 15 residues. The CDR3: CASSPLLAGHYEQYF. The CDR3 DNA is TGCGCCAGCAGCCCCTTACTAGCGGGACACTACGAGCAGTACTTC.

The chain links TRBV30 to TRBJ2-5; perhaps TRBD2 as D (6 bases). The ends were cut back, 3 bases at V and 1 base at J, with 6 bases in the middle. This CDR3 has 12 residues. The germline gives CDR1 GTSNPN, CDR2 SVGIG (reference sequence). The CDR3 region is CAWRGGQETQYF. In DNA, the CDR3 is TGTGCCTGGAGGGGGGGCCAAGAGACCCAGTACTTC. Drawing the rest from reference TRBV30 and TRBJ2-5, the complete variable domain is SQTIHQWPATLVQPVGSPLSLECTVEGTSNPNLYWYRQAAGRGLQLLFYSVGIGQISSEVPQNLSASRPQDRQFILSSKKLLLSDSGFYLCAWRGGQETQYFGPGTRLLVL.

Turning to this clone: One junction end does not reproduce the germline sequence, and a read error may be involved. The chain links TRBV7-9 to TRBJ1-4; possible D gene TRBD1, 6 bases. This CDR3 region has 15 residues. Germline V gene data show CDR1 as SEHNR and CDR2 as FQNEAQ (reference sequence). CDR3 nucleotide sequence: TGTGCCAGCAGTTTAGAGACAGGCCTTAATGAAAAACTGTTTTTT. Residues: CASSLETGLNEKLFF.

The genes are TRBV5-1 and TRBJ2-3; D is ambiguous. Trimming shortened V by 1 base and J by 3 bases, and 3 bases separated the two germline ends. There are 12 residues in the CDR3. CDR1 is SGHRS and CDR2 is YFSETQ in the germline V gene. CDR3 sequence reads: CASSLRTDTQYF. CDR3 nucleotide sequence: TGCGCCAGCAGCTTGCGGACAGATACGCAGTATTTT.

The J gene is TRBJ2-3, the V gene TRBV5-1, with D tentatively TRBD1 (6 bases). In germline, CDR1 is SGHRS, CDR2 YFSETQ. V was pared by 2 bases and J by 3 bases, with 22 bases between. CDR3 length equals 18 residues. The CDR3 DNA reads TGCGCCAGCAGCTTTAACTCCTGGGCAGGGGAAAGTACAGATACGCAGTATTTT. Translated: CASSFNSWAGESTDTQYF.

This chain connects TRBV4-3 to TRBJ2-4; 10 nucleotides match TRBD2. Trimming cost V 0 bases and J 0 bases; bases outside gene matches: 8. CDR1 is LGHNA, CDR2 YSLEER, per germline. The CDR3 length is 19 residues. The CDR3 bases are TGCGCCAGCAGCCAAGATCTAGCGGGAGTGGGATTAGCCAAAAACATTCAGTACTTC. Its protein product is CASSQDLAGVGLAKNIQYF.

This chain joins TRBV5-5 and TRBJ2-1; D remains unclear. This CDR3 has 17 amino acids. V lost 0 bases and J lost 0, with 13 bases in between. Germline V gene lookup returns CDR1 SGHKS and CDR2 YYEKEE (reference sequence). In nucleotides, the CDR3 is TGTGCCAGCAGCTTGGTCTTGGCAGGTCGCTCCTACAATGAGCAGTTCTTC. Encoded protein: CASSLVLAGRSYNEQFF.

The chain recombines TRBV2 with TRBJ2-1; the D is unclear. Germline V gene lookup returns CDR1 SNHLY and CDR2 FYNNEI. Between the trimmed V and J ends, which lost 0 bases and 6 bases, there was a span of 12 bases. The CDR3 is 15 amino acids. In DNA form, the CDR3 reads TGTGCCAGCAGTGAAGCGCTTCGAGGCGCCAATGAGCAGTTCTTC. Its protein product is CASSEALRGANEQFF.

This clone was observed a single time. The V call is TRBV7-2, the J call TRBJ2-7; 7 nucleotides agree with TRBD2. This CDR3 is 15 amino acids long. Per germline, CDR1 SGHTA and CDR2 FQGNSA. The junction had 10 bases not matched to a gene; V was cut back by 4 bases and J by 4 bases. Here the CDR3 DNA reads TGTGCCAGCAGCTCCGGGTGGCGGGGAGGGTACGAGCAGTACTTC. This sequence encodes CASSSGWRGGYEQYF.

V is TRBV5-4 and J is TRBJ2-6; possibly TRBD2 for D (5 bases). The CDR3 has 15 residues. Germline CDR1 reads SGHNT; CDR2 reads YYREEE (reference sequence). Trimming stripped 0 bases from V and 4 bases from J, with 8 bases between. The DNA for the CDR3 is TGTGCCAGCAGCTTGGGAGGGTCCGGGGCCAACGTCCTGACTTTC. This codes for CASSLGGSGANVLTF.

This clone showed up just once. The chain links TRBV27 to TRBJ1-4; D not certain. The germline V gene encodes CDR1 MNHEY and CDR2 SMNVEV (reference sequence). This CDR3 region has 13 residues. The V end was cut by 5 bases, the J end by 0 bases, with 4 bases between. CDR3 amino acids: CASSEATNEKLFF. In nucleotides, the CDR3 is TGTGCCAGCAGTGAGGCAACTAATGAAAAACTGTTTTTT.

The genes are TRBV6-5 and TRBJ1-5, with D perhaps matching TRBD1 (6 bases). There are 15 residues in the CDR3. Per germline, CDR1 MNHEY and CDR2 SVGAGI. V was clipped by 10 bases and J by 11 bases, with 27 bases between them. The DNA for the CDR3 is TGTGCCACCTACTTAGGGGCAGGGACAACCCAGTCCCAGCATTTT. This sequence encodes CATYLGAGTTQSQHF.